This TCR beta chain derives from a study of blood T cells in healthy people across ages. About the research overall: Template switching caught about one barcoded beta molecule for each two T cells.

V gave up 5 bases and J gave up 7 bases, with 9 bases separating them. Germline V gene data show CDR1 as LGHDT and CDR2 as YNNKEL (reference sequence). The CDR3 runs to 11 residues. For the second PCR, which ran for roughly 7 to 11 cycles, a sample-barcoded 5' primer and a J-beta primer mix were used. TCRdb fed the 5' RACE reads into MiXCR, producing one record per CDR3 protein. The table has hundreds of thousands of distinct CDR3 sequences, roughly two fifths seen once; the top ten hold more than 20%. Study-wide findings and caveats: Long-lived donors exceeded aged donors in naive CD4+ cells and diversity.

This clonotype was seen only a few times. What it recognizes is unknown. V is TRBV3-1 and J is TRBJ2-7; D is uncertain. The sample taken for sequencing was blood. This receptor was identified in an older woman in good health. DNA for the CDR3: TGTGCCAGCAGCGGCCAACGGGAGCAGTACTTC. This encodes CASSGQREQYF.